A single sample is the source of the 18 T cell receptor beta chains below, sequenced in a study of blood T cell repertoires in COVID-19. This table comes from immunoSEQ multiplex PCR, and its TCRdb copy is limited to in-frame clones, with some not included. The data show under 300,000 clones, approximately 79% seen once. Sequenced sample: peripheral blood. All receptors come from a woman older than 75 with active or convalescent COVID-19.

The chain combines TRBV28 with TRBJ1-2; tentatively, D is TRBD1 (5 bases). Trimming took off 5 bases at V and 0 bases at J, with 19 bases between the two ends. The CDR3 loop spans 17 amino acids. Germline V gene data show CDR1 as MDHEN and CDR2 as SYDVKM. In DNA, the CDR3 is TGTGCCAGCAGTCCAGGCGACAGCAAGAAAGCTAACTATGGCTACACCTTC. Translated: CASSPGDSKKANYGYTF.

The chain employs TRBV30 and TRBJ1-1; TRBD1 matches 9 bases. The CDR3 covers 13 residues. Germline lookup yields CDR1 GTSNPN and CDR2 SVGIG (reference sequence). V lost 5 bases, J lost 0 bases, and 1 base stayed unmatched. The CDR3 protein is CAWGTGMNTEAFF. CDR3 nucleotides: TGTGCCTGGGGGACAGGGATGAACACTGAAGCTTTCTTT.

The chain is built from TRBV6-5 and TRBJ2-7; 7 bases are a match to TRBD1. The CDR3 consists of 15 residues. The V segment lost 6 bases and the J segment 2 bases; nucleotides outside the gene matches: 10. CDR1 MNHEY and CDR2 SVGAGI come from the germline V gene. CDR3 bases: TGTGCCAGCAGGCCTAGGGGGCGCGCTCCCTACGAGCAGTACTTC. Its protein is CASRPRGRAPYEQYF.

The genes are TRBV2 and TRBJ2-2; TRBD1 matches 8 bases. The germline gives CDR1 SNHLY, CDR2 FYNNEI. J gave up 7 bases and V 5 bases, and 9 bases lay outside the gene matches. The CDR3 totals 15 residues. The CDR3 region is CASSQGAQGLGELFF. The CDR3 DNA reads as TGTGCCAGCAGTCAGGGGGCGCAGGGGCTCGGGGAGCTGTTTTTT. The variable domain in full, with the rest retrieved from reference TRBV2 and TRBJ2-2, is EPEVTQTPSHQVTQMGQEVILRCVPISNHLYFYWYRQILGQKVEFLVSFYNNEISEKSEIFDDQFSVERPDGSNFTLKIRSTKLEDSAMYFCASSQGAQGLGELFFGEGSRLTVL.

Only one count was recorded for this clone. The chain joins TRBV10-2 to TRBJ2-2; 9 nucleotides match TRBD1. V was pared by 8 bases and J by 6 bases, with 7 bases of the junction left unmatched. This CDR3 region has 14 residues. Germline lookup yields CDR1 WSHSY and CDR2 SAAADI. Written as DNA, the CDR3 is TGCGCCAGCGGGACAGGGCCGAATGCCGGGGAGCTGTTTTTT. It is translated as CASGTGPNAGELFF.

The chain couples TRBV28 to TRBJ2-7; 9 bases are a match to TRBD2. CDR1 is MDHEN, CDR2 SYDVKM, per germline. This CDR3 comprises 15 residues. The junction had 6 bases not matched to a gene; V was cut back by 5 bases and J by 1 base. CDR3 sequence reads: CASSIPGLASYEQYF. The CDR3 DNA reads TGTGCCAGCAGTATCCCTGGACTAGCGTCCTACGAGCAGTACTTC.

The rearrangement uses TRBV24-1 and TRBJ2-3; D call uncertain. Germline values: CDR1 KGHDR, CDR2 SFDVKD. CDR3 length: 14 residues. Trimming shortened V by 3 bases and J by 0 bases, and 6 bases separated the two germline ends. The CDR3 loop is CATSDTASTDTQYF. DNA for the CDR3: TGTGCCACCAGTGATACAGCCAGCACAGATACGCAGTATTTT.

The chain employs TRBV11-2 and TRBJ1-5; TRBD1 aligns across 7 bases. Germline values: CDR1 SGHAT, CDR2 FQNNGV. This CDR3 is built from 15 residues. V shed 4 bases, J shed 5 bases, and the junction held 8 bases outside the gene matches. In DNA, the CDR3 is TGTGCCAGCAGCTCACAGGGGAGTAGACATCAGCCCCAGCATTTT. This sequence encodes CASSSQGSRHQPQHF.

The chain combines TRBV30 with TRBJ2-7, with D maybe TRBD2 (6 bases). Per germline, CDR1 GTSNPN and CDR2 SVGIG (reference sequence). This CDR3 has 16 residues. V dropped 0 bases and J dropped 6 bases, with 21 bases sitting between them. CDR3 in amino acids: CAWSVLRASENLEQYF. In DNA form, the CDR3 reads TGTGCCTGGAGTGTACTTCGGGCTAGCGAGAACCTCGAGCAGTACTTC.

The chain recombines TRBV28 with TRBJ1-4, with 7 bases fitting TRBD1. The CDR3 length is 15 residues. Germline V gene lookup returns CDR1 MDHEN and CDR2 SYDVKM. Losses at the gene ends were 5 bases for V and 4 bases for J; bases not matched to a gene: 7. The CDR3: CASSLGGQSNEKLFF. Here the CDR3 DNA reads TGTGCCAGCAGTCTCGGGGGACAGAGTAATGAAAAACTGTTTTTT.

The chain uses TRBV5-1 and TRBJ2-1; 7 bases fit TRBD2. The CDR3 runs to 15 residues. After removal of 3 bases from V and 7 bases from J, the junction contained 10 bases not matched to a gene. The germline CDR1 and CDR2 sequences are SGHRS and YFSETQ. This chain's CDR3 is CASSSQTLGGNEQFF. CDR3 nucleotides: TGCGCCAGCAGCTCGCAAACACTGGGGGGGAATGAGCAGTTCTTC.

V and J are TRBV5-1 and TRBJ2-3, with 7 bases matching TRBD2. CDR3 size: 15 residues. Per the germline V gene, CDR1 is SGHRS and CDR2 is YFSETQ. V shed 4 bases, J shed 0 bases, and the junction held 5 bases outside the gene matches. The CDR3 coding sequence is TGCGCCAGCAGCACCCCTAGCGGAAGCACAGATACGCAGTATTTT. It is translated as CASSTPSGSTDTQYF.

V and J are TRBV10-3 and TRBJ2-5, with TRBD2 as a possible D gene (5 bases). The CDR3 is 14 amino acids. Germline assignment: CDR1 ENHRY and CDR2 SYGVKD. V dropped 4 bases and J dropped 2 bases, with 11 bases sitting between them. The CDR3 spells CAISAFREQETQYF. CDR3 nucleotide sequence: TGTGCCATCAGTGCCTTCCGGGAACAAGAGACCCAGTACTTC.

The V call is TRBV6-1, the J call TRBJ1-6; D is uncertain. CDR1 and CDR2 from the germline V gene are MNHNS and SASEGT. V lost 0 bases and J lost 6, with 3 bases in between. This CDR3 contains 13 residues. This chain's CDR3 is CASSEARNSPLHF. CDR3 sequence (DNA): TGTGCCAGCAGTGAAGCGCGTAATTCACCCCTCCACTTT.

The genes are TRBV4-1 and TRBJ1-2; D gene uncertain. CDR3 length: 13 amino acids. V was shortened by 4 bases and J by 6 bases, with 12 bases between the two germline ends. Per germline, CDR1 MGHRA and CDR2 YSYEKL. The CDR3 here is CASSLDQVNGYTF. DNA of the CDR3: TGCGCCAGCAGCCTCGACCAGGTAAATGGCTACACCTTC.

The chain joins TRBV28 to TRBJ1-5; TRBD1 matches at 7 bases. CDR1 is MDHEN and CDR2 is SYDVKM in the germline V gene. The CDR3 length is 13 residues. V shed 7 bases and J 4 bases; nucleotides not matched to a gene: 4. The CDR3 nucleotides are TGTGCCAGCAAAACGGGACAGAATCAGCCCCAGCATTTT. Translated: CASKTGQNQPQHF.

The CDR3 region has the DNA TGTGCCAGCAGTGAGCAGGGGTCCACTGAAGCTTTCTTT. This translates into CASSEQGSTEAFF. V and J are TRBV6-4 and TRBJ1-1; a weak D match, TRBD1 (6 bases). Germline V CDR1 and CDR2: MRHNA, SNTAGT. V was cut by 3 bases and J by 4 bases, with 9 bases left in between. The CDR3 is made up of 13 amino acids.

This clone was seen a single time. The chain is built from TRBV10-2 and TRBJ1-1, with D perhaps TRBD1 (5 bases). The CDR3 spans 16 residues. The V gene's germline CDR1 is WSHSY and CDR2 SAAADI. The V and J ends lost 3 bases and 0 bases respectively, with 14 bases between them. The CDR3 protein is CASSDSWGDLNTEAFF. The CDR3 DNA reads TGCGCCAGCAGTGACTCTTGGGGGGACTTGAACACTGAAGCTTTCTTT.